The 16 T cell receptor beta chains presented below share a single source sample, sequenced in a study of tumor and adjacent non-tumor tissue in lung cancer. A modified ARM-PCR protocol with three rounds of nested PCR amplified TCRbeta. TCRdb analysed the multiplex PCR reads with MiXCR anew, one entry per CDR3 protein. This table holds roughly 81,000 distinct CDR3 sequences, around 65% found once. This sample's RNA came from whole unsorted tissue. The sample was lung tumor tissue. All receptors come from a man between 65 and 85 years old with non-small cell lung cancer.

This clonotype was observed many times. The J gene is TRBJ2-5, the V gene TRBV6-5, with D possibly called TRBD1 or TRBD2 (5 bases each). The CDR3 length is 13 residues. The V gene lost 0 bases and the J gene lost 9 bases, with 11 bases spanning the gap. Germline values: CDR1 MNHEY, CDR2 SVGAGI. In nucleotides, the CDR3 is TGTGCCAGCAGTTACTCCCCCCGAGGGGCCCAGTACTTC. Protein: CASSYSPRGAQYF.

In regard to this clonotype: This could be a read error, since a much larger clone is one nucleotide away. The chain links TRBV4-1 to TRBJ1-2, with a tentative D call TRBD1 (6 bases). Looked up from germline, CDR1 is MGHRA and CDR2 is YSYEKL. The CDR3 is made up of 14 amino acids. Trimming stripped 4 bases from V and 7 bases from J, with 16 bases between. CDR3 in DNA: TGCGCCAGCAGCCCCCTACAGGGACCAACTGGCTACACCTTC. This translates into CASSPLQGPTGYTF.

As regards this clonotype: At one end the junction does not follow the germline gene, possibly because of a read error. V gene TRBV4-1 combines with J gene TRBJ1-1; D is ambiguous. The CDR3 runs to 16 residues. Germline V gives CDR1 MGHRA, CDR2 YSYEKL. CDR3 sequence (DNA): TGCGCCAGTAGCCAAGGCGACTTGGAACGCGATCGTGAAGCTTTCTTT. Encoded protein: CASSQGDLERDREAFF.

There are a few counts of this clonotype. The junction differs from germline at one of its ends, possibly a read error. The chain has TRBV12-5 and TRBJ2-1; D perhaps matches TRBD1 (6 bases). CDR3 length: 15 residues. Germline V gives CDR1 LGHNT, CDR2 FRNRAP. The CDR3 DNA follows: TGTACTAGTGGCCAGTTTCAGGGGCCCACCGGTGAGCAGTTCTTC. Amino acid sequence: CTSGQFQGPTGEQFF.

As to this clonotype: Just one base apart from a much larger clone, this may be a read error. The chain recombines TRBV10-3 with TRBJ2-7; 11 bases agree with TRBD1. Trimming cost V 6 bases and J 8 bases; bases outside gene matches: 9. The CDR3 is 14 residues long. Germline CDR1 is ENHRY and CDR2 is SYGVKD. For the CDR3, the DNA is TGTGCCATCAGGCCCGGGACAGGGGGGGGCAAGCAGTACTTC. It yields the protein CAIRPGTGGGKQYF.

This clonotype was seen a handful of times. This may be a read error: a much more frequent sequence differs by one nucleotide. The J gene is TRBJ1-1, the V gene TRBV12-3 or TRBV12-4; D not certain. This CDR3 has 14 residues. CDR3 sequence (DNA): TGTGCCAGCAGTTTAGATTCGGGGTCGACTGAAGCTTTATTT. It encodes CASSLDSGSTEALF.

Turning to this clonotype: The junction does not match germline at one end; this may be a read error. V gene TRBV11-2 combines with J gene TRBJ2-7; D call uncertain. Germline CDR1 is SGHAT and CDR2 is FQNNGV. The CDR3 spans 14 residues. CDR3 amino acids: CTSSPVAGCDEQYF. The CDR3 coding sequence is TGTACCAGCAGCCCAGTGGCAGGATGCGACGAGCAGTACTTC.

Regarding this clonotype: Here the CDR3 omits its conserved ending phenylalanine or tryptophan, so a read error is the likely source. The chain links TRBV4-1 to TRBJ2-7, with 9 positions matching TRBD1. There are 15 residues in the CDR3. Germline V gene lookup returns CDR1 MGHRA and CDR2 YSYEKL. CDR3 amino acids: CTSSQRDREPYEQYS. The CDR3 region has the DNA TGCACCAGCAGCCAAAGGGACAGGGAGCCCTACGAGCAGTACTCC.

This clonotype was counted at least ten times. The V and J genes are TRBV19 and TRBJ2-7; D gene unclear. The CDR3 spans 12 residues. V gave up 7 bases and J gave up 2 bases, with 9 bases separating them. CDR1 and CDR2 (germline): LNHDA, SQIVND (reference sequence). CDR3 nucleotide sequence: TGTGCCAGTACCTCCCGGGCCTACGAGCAGTACTTC. Translated, it gives CASTSRAYEQYF.

In the case of this clonotype: The conserved phenylalanine or tryptophan is not found at the CDR3 terminus, so this likely reflects a read error. CDR3 DNA sequence: TGTGCCAACAGCAAGGATCATTCCTACAATGAGCAGTTCATC. Amino acid sequence: CANSKDHSYNEQFI. This chain links TRBV11-2 with TRBJ2-1; no clear D gene. Germline values: CDR1 SGHAT, CDR2 FQNNGV. There are 14 residues in the CDR3.

The chain links TRBV29-1 to TRBJ2-7; TRBD1 matches at 8 bases. Germline V gene lookup returns CDR1 SQVTM and CDR2 ANQGSEA. There are 15 residues in the CDR3. Trimming removed 1 base from V and 4 bases from J; junction bases left unmatched: 9. CDR3 DNA: TGCAGCGTTGAAGTGGGAGGACAGGGCGGGTACGAGCAGTACTTC. It codes for CSVEVGGQGGYEQYF.

Details on this clonotype: The junction does not match germline at one end; this may be a read error. J is TRBJ2-3 and V is TRBV10-3; 9 bases line up with TRBD2. This CDR3 contains 16 residues. Per the germline V gene, CDR1 is ENHRY and CDR2 is SYGVKD. CDR3 coding DNA: TGTGCCATCAGTCCCATGTCGCGGGGGGGCACAGATACGCATTATTTT. Protein: CAISPMSRGGTDTHYF.

In this sample, this clonotype turned up a few times. This rearrangement joins TRBV28 to TRBJ2-5; D possibly uses TRBD1 or TRBD2 (5 bases each). The CDR3 totals 15 residues. CDR1 is MDHEN and CDR2 is SYDVKM in the germline V gene. The ends were cut back, 4 bases at V and 5 bases at J, with 17 bases in the middle. This CDR3 is CASSSAARGEETQYF. DNA for the CDR3: TGTGCCAGCAGTTCCGCGGCCCGAGGGGAGGAGACCCAGTACTTC. The full variable domain, rest sourced from reference TRBV28 and TRBJ2-5, is DVKVTQSSRYLVKRTGEKVFLECVQDMDHENMFWYRQDPGLGLRLIYFSYDVKMKEKGDIPEGYSVSREKKERFSLILESASTNQTSMYLCASSSAARGEETQYFGPGTRLLVL.

With regard to this clonotype: Because the CDR3 is missing its conserved closing phenylalanine or tryptophan, this is likely a read error. V is TRBV10-3 and J is TRBJ2-2; weak D call: TRBD2 (5 bases). The germline V gene has CDR1 ENHRY and CDR2 SYGVKD. This CDR3 comprises 14 residues. Here the CDR3 reads CAISTSDVTGVLFS. The CDR3 nucleotides are TGTGCCATCAGCACGTCGGACGTCACCGGGGTGCTGTTTTCT.

As regards this clonotype: The junction does not match germline at one end; this may be a read error. The chain is built from TRBV12-3 or TRBV12-4 and TRBJ2-5; perhaps D is TRBD1 or TRBD2 (6 bases each). The CDR3 has 13 residues. The CDR3 DNA follows: TGTGCCGGCAGTTTCGAGGGGGGAGAGACCCAGTACTTT. Protein product: CAGSFEGGETQYF.

About this clonotype: This CDR3 is missing its conserved last phenylalanine or tryptophan, likely due to a read error. It is unclear where the CDR3 begins or ends on the DNA, so no DNA is shown, and the CDR3 is as TCRdb lists it. The CDR3 protein is CASSPPSYEQYL. The J gene is TRBJ2-7, the V gene TRBV5-1. Germline CDR1 SGHRS, CDR2 YFSETQ. The CDR3 sequence runs 12 residues, both termini included.